A single sample gave rise to the 17 T cell receptor beta chains below, sequenced in a study of human T cells and chemical hapten exposure. Described time point: pre-sensitization, week 0. Treatment defined: therapeutic diphenylcyclopropenone sensitization with weekly scalp DPC. Each CDR3 protein is one row after TCRdb ran MiXCR on the RACE reads. The sample consists of 35,000 to 45,000 distinct CDR3 sequences, 12% of them appearing once. The material sequenced was whole blood, taken in connection with sensitization to the hapten diphenylcyclopropenone (DPC). These TCRs come from a woman aged 25 to 39 with alopecia areata. Some clones in this sample may be carry-over from other donors' samples.

Ten or more counts support this clonotype. This chain connects TRBV7-9 to TRBJ1-1; 7 nucleotides agree with TRBD1. This CDR3 spans 15 amino acids. Trimming at V came to 5 bases and at J to 4 bases, leaving 10 bases not matched to a gene. Germline CDR1 reads SEHNR; CDR2 reads FQNEAQ (reference sequence). The CDR3 protein is CASSQKTGVGTEAFF. The CDR3 DNA follows: TGTGCCAGCAGCCAGAAAACAGGGGTAGGCACTGAAGCTTTCTTT.

This clonotype was counted between two and nine times. V and J are TRBV12-3 or TRBV12-4 and TRBJ1-2; tentatively, D is TRBD1 (5 bases). V was pared by 2 bases and J by 2 bases, with 15 bases between. CDR3 length: 16 residues. The CDR3 reads CASSLSRGGGNYGYTF. DNA of the CDR3: TGTGCCAGCAGTTTATCTCGAGGCGGGGGGAACTATGGCTACACCTTC.

This clonotype came up many times. This chain connects TRBV7-9 to TRBJ1-1, with D perhaps TRBD1 (6 bases). The CDR3 consists of 13 residues. Trimming left V 5 bases short and J 4 bases short, with 11 bases between. CDR1 and CDR2 (germline): SEHNR, FQNEAQ (reference sequence). CDR3 in amino acids: CASSTQGSTEAFF. DNA for the CDR3: TGTGCCAGCAGCACTCAGGGGAGCACTGAAGCTTTCTTT.

This clonotype was observed many times. The gene calls are TRBV7-9 and TRBJ2-3, with D hard to call. CDR1 SEHNR and CDR2 FQNEAQ come from the germline V gene (reference sequence). V gave up 3 bases and J gave up 1 base, with 11 bases separating them. The CDR3 contains 15 residues. The chain's CDR3 is CASSFGTPRTDTQYF. CDR3 coding DNA: TGTGCCAGCAGCTTCGGAACACCCCGCACAGATACGCAGTATTTT.

J is TRBJ2-1 and V is TRBV7-2; 10 nucleotides agree with TRBD2. The V gene's germline CDR1 is SGHTA and CDR2 FQGNSA. The CDR3 runs 16 residues. Trimming at V came to 7 bases and at J to 4 bases, leaving 10 bases not matched to a gene. CDR3 residues: CASTSRGTSAYNEQFF. The DNA of the CDR3 is TGTGCCAGCACCTCACGGGGGACTAGCGCATACAATGAGCAGTTCTTC.

This clonotype was seen ten or more times. This chain joins TRBV18 and TRBJ1-6; D remains ambiguous. The germline V and J ends were trimmed by 0 bases and 10 bases, with 13 bases remaining between them. The CDR3 extends over 15 amino acids. Germline CDR1 KGHSH, CDR2 LQKENI. The CDR3 region is CASSPPSGGGSPLHF. Here the CDR3 DNA reads TGTGCCAGCTCACCACCCTCCGGTGGTGGATCACCCCTCCACTTT.

This chain joins TRBV7-9 and TRBJ2-2; TRBD1 agrees at 8 bases. Germline lookup yields CDR1 SEHNR and CDR2 FQNEAQ (reference sequence). The CDR3 has 15 residues. V dropped 6 bases and J dropped 9; count of bases not matched to a gene: 12. The CDR3 sequence: CASRERDRPIRELFF. The DNA for the CDR3 is TGTGCCAGCAGAGAGAGGGACAGGCCCATCAGGGAGCTGTTTTTT.

Concerning this clonotype: This may come from a read error, since a much larger clone is one base off. This chain connects TRBV7-2 to TRBJ2-5; D gene unclear. Germline-derived CDR1 and CDR2 are SGHTA and FQGNSA. V lost 4 bases to trimming and J lost 5 bases, with 5 bases between them. CDR3 length equals 11 residues. The CDR3 loop reads CASSYAETQYF. DNA for the CDR3: TGTGCCAGCAGCTACGCGGAGACCCAGTACTTC.

The gene calls are TRBV30 and TRBJ2-7, with D perhaps matching TRBD1 (5 bases). The CDR3 runs to 14 residues. V dropped 5 bases and J dropped 0 bases, with 14 bases sitting between them. Germline V lookup: CDR1 GTSNPN, CDR2 SVGIG (reference sequence). In DNA form, the CDR3 reads TGTGCCTGGCGGACAAGCGAATACTCCTACGAGCAGTACTTC. It codes for CAWRTSEYSYEQYF.

This clonotype occurred many times. The rearrangement links TRBV7-2 to TRBJ2-7; TRBD2 matches 11 bases. Looked up from germline, CDR1 is SGHTA and CDR2 is FQGNSA. The junction had 7 bases not matched to a gene; V was cut back by 4 bases and J by 5 bases. The CDR3 spans 15 residues. The CDR3 reads CASSSASGRSHEQYF. Here the CDR3 DNA reads TGTGCCAGCAGCTCGGCTAGCGGGAGGAGTCACGAGCAGTACTTC.

CDR3 region: CASPLRDTGELFF. The DNA of the CDR3 is TGTGCCAGCCCCTTACGGGACACCGGGGAGCTGTTTTTT. J is TRBJ2-2 and V is TRBV7-9; D ambiguous. Trimming cost V 8 bases and J 3 bases, with 10 bases left between them. The CDR3 contains 13 residues. Germline V lookup: CDR1 SEHNR, CDR2 FQNEAQ (reference sequence).

This clonotype was counted at least ten times. The V call is TRBV20-1, the J call TRBJ2-2; TRBD1 aligns across 7 bases. The V segment lost 2 bases and the J segment 6 bases; nucleotides outside the gene matches: 6. The germline CDR1 and CDR2 sequences are DFQATT and SNEGSKA (reference sequence). This CDR3 is 14 amino acids long. This CDR3 reads CSARPFRGPGELFF. DNA for the CDR3: TGCAGTGCTAGACCATTTAGGGGGCCCGGGGAGCTGTTTTTT.

This clonotype was recorded at least ten times. V usage is TRBV7-2 and J usage is TRBJ2-3; TRBD2 is a possible D gene (6 bases). The CDR3 extends over 15 amino acids. Germline CDR1 reads SGHTA; CDR2 reads FQGNSA. V lost 4 bases, J lost 2 bases, and 13 bases lay in between. The CDR3 DNA follows: TGTGCCAGCAGCTCGGTAGCGGCGACCACAGATACGCAGTATTTT. Translated, it gives CASSSVAATTDTQYF.

This clonotype was seen repeatedly, ten times or more. The chain uses TRBV29-1 and TRBJ2-3, with TRBD2 matching over 9 bases. With V trimmed by 5 bases and J by 4 bases, 13 bases remained unmatched. There are 16 residues in the CDR3. CDR1 is SQVTM and CDR2 is ANQGSEA in the germline V gene. In nucleotides, the CDR3 is TGCAGCGTTCAAGTTTATAGCGGGAGTCGGGCAGATACGCAGTATTTT. Its translation: CSVQVYSGSRADTQYF.

J is TRBJ2-5 and V is TRBV28; TRBD1 might be the D (5 bases). This CDR3 region has 14 residues. Per germline, CDR1 MDHEN and CDR2 SYDVKM. V was shortened by 4 bases and J by 3 bases, with 12 bases between the two germline ends. Here the CDR3 reads CASSSDKTKETQYF. CDR3 DNA: TGTGCCAGCAGTTCGGACAAAACAAAAGAGACCCAGTACTTC.

This clonotype has at least ten counts. The rearrangement uses TRBV12-3 or TRBV12-4 and TRBJ1-5; tentative D call: TRBD1 (5 bases). There are 15 residues in the CDR3. Trimming removed 6 bases from V and 0 bases from J, with 12 bases in between. CDR3 DNA sequence: TGTGCCAGCAGCCTGGGACGGTATAGCAATCAGCCCCAGCATTTT. As protein: CASSLGRYSNQPQHF.

This clonotype appeared a few times. The chain recombines TRBV7-9 with TRBJ2-1, with TRBD2 matching 8 bases. Germline V gene lookup returns CDR1 SEHNR and CDR2 FQNEAQ (reference sequence). The CDR3 is 14 amino acids. V dropped 3 bases and J dropped 8; count of bases not matched to a gene: 6. CDR3 nucleotide sequence: TGTGCCAGCAGCTTTAGCGGGATTGTTCATGAGCAGTTCTTC. Translation: CASSFSGIVHEQFF. Full variable domain (missing parts from reference TRBV7-9 and TRBJ2-1): DTGVSQNPRHKITKRGQNVTFRCDPISEHNRLYWYRQTLGQGPEFLTYFQNEAQLEKSRLLSDRFSAERPKGSFSTLEIQRTEQGDSAMYLCASSFSGIVHEQFFGPGTRLTVL.